The 27 T cell receptor beta chains below come from one sample, sequenced in a study of blood T cells in healthy people across ages. The use of a sample-barcoded 5' primer and a J-beta primer mix characterized a second PCR of roughly 6 to 11 cycles. TCRdb re-derived calls from the 5' RACE reads in MiXCR, one entry per CDR3 protein. The data show 790,000 or so distinct CDR3 sequences, about 42% seen once. The specimen sequenced was blood. These receptors all come from a man older than 75 in good health.

This clonotype was observed a handful of times. CDR3 sequence: CASSFSGLRNSPLHF. In DNA form, the CDR3 reads TGTGCCAGCAGTTTTTCGGGACTGAGAAATTCACCCCTCCACTTT. This chain joins TRBV27 and TRBJ1-6; D possibly corresponds to TRBD1 (5 bases). Germline V CDR1 and CDR2: MNHEY, SMNVEV (reference sequence). The V gene lost 3 bases and the J gene lost 7 bases, with 13 bases spanning the gap. CDR3 length equals 15 residues.

The chain has TRBV6-1 and TRBJ2-5, with TRBD2 matching over 12 bases. CDR3 size: 14 residues. Germline V CDR1 and CDR2: MNHNS, SASEGT. After removal of 6 bases from V and 11 bases from J, the junction contained 10 bases not matched to a gene. In DNA, the CDR3 is TGTGCCAGCAGGACTAGCGGGAGCTTCAATGAGCAGTACTTC. Translating gives CASRTSGSFNEQYF.

The chain uses TRBV7-2 and TRBJ2-7; maybe TRBD1 (6 bases). The CDR3 extends over 15 amino acids. CDR1 SGHTA and CDR2 FQGNSA come from the germline V gene. The V end was cut by 5 bases, the J end by 5 bases, with 19 bases between. CDR3 protein: CASSPNYRDTDEQYF. In DNA form, the CDR3 reads TGTGCCAGCAGCCCCAACTACAGGGACACCGACGAGCAGTACTTC.

As DNA, the CDR3 is TGTGCCAGCAGCTTAAAAATTTCCTACGAGCAGTACTTC. It yields the protein CASSLKISYEQYF. The rearrangement links TRBV7-2 to TRBJ2-7; no firm D call. The CDR3 length is 13 residues. The germline gives CDR1 SGHTA, CDR2 FQGNSA. The ends were cut back, 2 bases at V and 1 base at J, with 6 bases in the middle.

The chain uses TRBV27 and TRBJ1-1; D is unclear. The CDR3 is 13 amino acids. Trimming stripped 1 base from V and 1 base from J, with 4 bases between. CDR1 and CDR2 from the germline V gene are MNHEY and SMNVEV (reference sequence). The CDR3 loop is CASSLWENTEAFF. In DNA, the CDR3 is TGTGCCAGCAGTTTATGGGAGAACACTGAAGCTTTCTTT.

The chain uses TRBV10-3 and TRBJ1-6; TRBD1 agrees at 7 bases. Germline lookup yields CDR1 ENHRY and CDR2 SYGVKD. The CDR3 covers 17 residues. The V gene end was trimmed by 6 bases and the J gene end by 0 bases; junction bases not matched to a gene: 8. The CDR3 loop is CAISRSGTVSYNSPLHF. The CDR3 DNA reads as TGTGCCATCAGCAGATCCGGGACAGTCTCCTATAATTCACCCCTCCACTTT.

This sequence joins TRBV28 and TRBJ2-3; TRBD2 agrees at 9 bases. The CDR3 has 17 amino acids. Trimming took 4 bases from V and 7 from J; bases not matched to a gene: 15. Germline CDR1 reads MDHEN; CDR2 reads SYDVKM. In nucleotides, the CDR3 is TGTGCCAGCAGTTCGGCTTTCACTAGCGGGTTCGTCAATACGCAGTATTTT. It specifies CASSSAFTSGFVNTQYF.

The chain has TRBV24-1 and TRBJ2-4; 11 nucleotides agree with TRBD1. The J call may not be correct, given that the DNA end is closer to TRBJ2-7. CDR1 KGHDR and CDR2 SFDVKD come from the germline V gene. The CDR3 runs 15 residues. The DNA for the CDR3 is TGTGCCACCAGTGACTTTGGGACAGGGGGTTACGAGCAGTACTTC. Translation: CATSDFGTGGYEQYF.

The chain joins TRBV24-1 to TRBJ2-2; the D is unclear. The V and J ends lost 5 bases and 5 bases respectively, with 11 bases between them. This CDR3 has 14 amino acids. Looked up from germline, CDR1 is KGHDR and CDR2 is SFDVKD. The CDR3 loop is CATSAETVTGELFF. For the CDR3, the DNA is TGTGCCACCAGTGCCGAGACTGTGACCGGGGAGCTGTTTTTT.

The CDR3 reads CASSGEGGKKSEQYF. The CDR3 DNA follows: TGTGCCAGCAGCGGGGAGGGGGGTAAGAAATCCGAGCAGTACTTC. The chain has TRBV7-8 and TRBJ2-7; D is possibly TRBD2 (7 bases). Trimming took 5 bases from V and 6 from J, leaving 20 bases between them. CDR3 length equals 15 residues. The germline CDR1 and CDR2 sequences are SGHVS and FQNEAQ.

This clonotype has more than one count but fewer than ten. The rearrangement links TRBV9 to TRBJ2-1, with TRBD2 matching over 12 bases. V was pared by 3 bases and J by 5 bases, with 3 bases of the junction left unmatched. The germline gives CDR1 SGDLS, CDR2 YYNGEE. CDR3 size: 15 residues. CDR3 coding DNA: TGTGCCAGCAGCGGACGACTAGCGGGAGACAATGAGCAGTTCTTC. Its translation is CASSGRLAGDNEQFF.

J is TRBJ2-1 and V is TRBV4-2, with a possible D match to TRBD1 (6 bases). Germline values: CDR1 LGHNA, CDR2 YNFKEQ. The CDR3 has 16 amino acids. Trimming pared 2 bases from V and 6 bases from J, leaving 17 bases between. CDR3 protein: CASSQSGGQTFNEQFF. The CDR3 bases are TGTGCCAGCAGCCAATCCGGCGGACAGACCTTCAATGAGCAGTTCTTC.

This clonotype turned up a few times. V gene TRBV5-1 combines with J gene TRBJ1-1; possibly TRBD1 for D (5 bases). This CDR3 is built from 18 residues. CDR1 is SGHRS and CDR2 is YFSETQ in the germline V gene. Deletions cut 2 bases from V and 1 base from J, with 21 bases between. CDR3 nucleotide sequence: TGCGCCAGCAGCTTAAATTGGGGCAGGAAGACTCAGAACACTGAAGCTTTCTTT. Protein product: CASSLNWGRKTQNTEAFF.

The genes are TRBV4-1 and TRBJ2-7, with D tentatively TRBD1 (7 bases). Trimming shortened V by 5 bases and J by 2 bases, and 16 bases separated the two germline ends. Germline CDR1 and CDR2: MGHRA and YSYEKL. The CDR3 contains 15 residues. DNA of the CDR3: TGCGCCAGCAGCACCCGACAGGGACTTACCTACGAGCAGTACTTC. This translates into CASSTRQGLTYEQYF.

CDR3 loop: CSAGRGMGQPQHF. CDR3 sequence (DNA): TGCAGTGCCGGCAGGGGAATGGGGCAGCCCCAGCATTTT. The chain uses TRBV20-1 and TRBJ1-5, with D maybe TRBD1 (6 bases). The CDR3 extends over 13 amino acids. Germline values: CDR1 DFQATT, CDR2 SNEGSKA (reference sequence). Trimming stripped 6 bases from V and 7 bases from J, with 16 bases between.

This clonotype was detected only a few times. This chain joins TRBV14 and TRBJ2-2; TRBD1 agrees at 10 bases. Germline lookup yields CDR1 SGHDN and CDR2 FVKESK. This CDR3 is 15 amino acids long. V was pared by 4 bases and J by 5 bases, with 4 bases of the junction left unmatched. The chain's CDR3 is CASSRGQGVTGELFF. CDR3 bases: TGTGCCAGCAGCCGCGGACAGGGGGTAACCGGGGAGCTGTTTTTT. The variable domain in full, with the rest retrieved from reference TRBV14 and TRBJ2-2, is EAGVTQFPSHSVIEKGQTVTLRCDPISGHDNLYWYRRVMGKEIKFLLHFVKESKQDESGMPNNRFLAERTGGTYSTLKVQPAELEDSGVYFCASSRGQGVTGELFFGEGSRLTVL.

This clonotype was observed a handful of times. The chain carries TRBV7-9 and TRBJ1-6, with D possibly TRBD1 on 6 matching bases. The CDR3 consists of 16 residues. Looked up from germline, CDR1 is SEHNR and CDR2 is FQNEAQ (reference sequence). Deletions cut 5 bases from V and 7 bases from J, with 18 bases between. The CDR3 spells CASSPRGAGPNSPLHF. The CDR3 DNA reads TGTGCCAGCAGCCCTAGGGGGGCAGGACCCAATTCACCCCTCCACTTT.

The CDR3 region is CASSLLLAGWRDTQYF. The DNA for the CDR3 is TGTGCCAGCAGCTTACTGCTAGCGGGATGGAGGGATACGCAGTATTTT. The chain combines TRBV7-2 with TRBJ2-3; 9 bases line up with TRBD2. Germline V gene sequence: CDR1 SGHTA, CDR2 FQGNSA. J lost 6 bases, V lost 2 bases, and 9 bases had no gene match. This CDR3 comprises 16 residues.

A note on this clonotype: Just one base apart from a much larger clone, this may be a read error. The chain is built from TRBV5-5 and TRBJ2-5, with 9 bases aligning to TRBD2. Germline CDR1 and CDR2: SGHKS and YYEKEE (reference sequence). With 2 bases clipped from V and 11 bases from J, the junction kept 13 bases outside the gene matches. There are 15 residues in the CDR3. The CDR3 region has the DNA TGTGCCAGCAGCTTAACCGGGACTAGCTTCAATGAGCAGTACTTC. Protein product: CASSLTGTSFNEQYF.

V usage is TRBV28 and J usage is TRBJ2-7; no clear D. V lost 5 bases to trimming and J lost 4 bases, with 18 bases between them. Germline CDR1 reads MDHEN; CDR2 reads SYDVKM. The CDR3 covers 15 residues. CDR3 in amino acids: CASSHWDIRVYEQYF. CDR3 DNA: TGTGCCAGCAGTCATTGGGATATCCGGGTGTACGAGCAGTACTTC.

The chain employs TRBV7-2 and TRBJ2-3, with 9 bases identical to TRBD2. This CDR3 spans 16 amino acids. From germline, CDR1 is SGHTA and CDR2 FQGNSA. V was pared by 7 bases and J by 1 base, with 9 bases of the junction left unmatched. CDR3 nucleotide sequence: TGTGCCAGCAACGACATAGCGGGAGTCGGCACAGATACGCAGTATTTT. Its translation: CASNDIAGVGTDTQYF.

Only a few counts were recorded for this clonotype. A read error may explain this, as a much larger clone is one base away. V usage is TRBV25-1 and J usage is TRBJ2-5; D is unresolved. CDR3 length: 12 residues. Germline assignment: CDR1 MGHDK and CDR2 SYGVNS. V lost 4 bases, J lost 11 bases, and 14 bases lay in between. The CDR3 region is CASSGVYNEQYF. The CDR3 DNA is TGTGCCAGCAGTGGGGTTTACAATGAGCAGTACTTC.

A word on this clonotype: Possible read error: a much larger clone is one base away. V is TRBV2 and J is TRBJ2-5; D uncertain. Germline lookup yields CDR1 SNHLY and CDR2 FYNNEI. This CDR3 has 14 amino acids. DNA of the CDR3: TGTGCCAGCAGTGAAGAAAAAGGGAAGAGAACCCGGTACTTC. Protein: CASSEEKGKRTRYF.

The CDR3 loop reads CASKGELGTEAFF. DNA of the CDR3: TGTGCCAGCAAGGGGGAACTGGGCACTGAAGCTTTCTTT. The chain joins TRBV25-1 to TRBJ1-1; tentatively, D is TRBD1 (6 bases). Germline CDR1 reads MGHDK; CDR2 reads SYGVNS. CDR3 length: 13 residues. The ends were cut back, 7 bases at V and 4 bases at J, with 13 bases in the middle. The variable domain in full, completed from reference TRBV25-1 and TRBJ1-1, reads EADIYQTPRYLVIGTGKKITLECSQTMGHDKMYWYQQDPGMELHLIHYSYGVNSTEKGDLSSESTVSRIRTEHFPLTLESARPSHTSQYLCASKGELGTEAFFGQGTRLTVV.

This clonotype was picked up a small number of times. The genes are TRBV18 and TRBJ1-5; D gene unclear. V dropped 5 bases and J dropped 4 bases, with 6 bases sitting between them. In germline, CDR1 is KGHSH, CDR2 LQKENI. This CDR3 comprises 12 residues. The DNA for the CDR3 is TGTGCCAGCTCAAACGGAAATCAGCCCCAGCATTTT. The encoded protein is CASSNGNQPQHF.

This clonotype was recorded only once. The chain links TRBV12-3 or TRBV12-4 to TRBJ2-5; D could derive from TRBD1 or TRBD2 (5 bases each). V was pared by 5 bases and J by 11 bases, with 21 bases between. This CDR3 has 14 amino acids. The DNA for the CDR3 is TGTGCCAGCAGTGTTTGGAGGCAGGACAATGAGCAGTACTTC. Its protein product is CASSVWRQDNEQYF.

The rearrangement uses TRBV10-3 and TRBJ1-1, with a weak D call TRBD1 (5 bases). CDR1 is ENHRY and CDR2 is SYGVKD in the germline V gene. CDR3 size: 13 residues. Trimming stripped 7 bases from V and 2 bases from J, with 11 bases between. DNA for the CDR3: TGTGCCATCACCGGGGGACCCAACACTGAAGCTTTCTTT. This gives the protein CAITGGPNTEAFF.